These 10 T cell receptor beta chains originate from one sample sequenced in a study of blood T cell repertoires in COVID-19. Clones were sequenced by immunoSEQ multiplex PCR, and TCRdb holds only the in-frame ones, with some missing. Of nearly 85,000 clones detected, around 80% appear once; the ten largest clones hold about 18%. Input material: peripheral blood. The source of these receptors is a woman aged 55-70 years with acute or convalescent COVID-19.

CDR3 coding DNA: TGTGCCAGCAGTGAAGCGGCAGGGATAGTTTACGAGCAGTACTTC. It specifies CASSEAAGIVYEQYF. This chain links TRBV2 with TRBJ2-7, with TRBD1 as a possible D gene (5 bases). CDR1 and CDR2 (germline): SNHLY, FYNNEI. The CDR3 is 15 residues long. Trimming removed 0 bases at V and 4 bases at J, with 13 bases between.

About this clone: This may arise from a read error, as a much more abundant clone is one base away. The J gene is TRBJ1-5, the V gene TRBV19; the match to TRBD1 covers 8 bases. The CDR3 length is 13 residues. Germline V gives CDR1 LNHDA, CDR2 SQIVND (reference sequence). The ends lost 9 bases at V and 1 base at J; junction bases unmatched: 2. In DNA form, the CDR3 reads TGTGCCAGCAGGGGGCAAAGCAATCAGCCCCAGCATTTT. Encoded protein: CASRGQSNQPQHF. Full variable domain (outside the CDR3, taken from reference TRBV19 and TRBJ1-5): DGGITQSPKYLFRKEGQNVTLSCEQNLNHDAMYWYRQDPGQGLRLIYYSQIVNDFQKGDIAEGYSVSREKKESFPLTVTSAQKNPTAFYLCASRGQSNQPQHFGDGTRLSIL.

This chain connects TRBV6-5 to TRBJ2-3; 7 bases match TRBD1. The CDR3 runs to 15 residues. V gave up 4 bases and J gave up 6 bases; unmatched junction bases: 10. CDR1 and CDR2 (germline): MNHEY, SVGAGI. The CDR3 sequence is CASSSPTTGKDTQYF. The CDR3 region has the DNA TGTGCCAGCAGTTCACCCACGACAGGGAAGGATACGCAGTATTTT.

This rearrangement joins TRBV5-4 to TRBJ1-6; D remains ambiguous. The V end was cut by 6 bases, the J end by 7 bases, with 17 bases between. The germline gives CDR1 SGHNT, CDR2 YYREEE (reference sequence). The CDR3 sequence is 15 residues long. The CDR3 here is CASTSVDGNNSPLHF. In nucleotides, the CDR3 is TGTGCCAGCACCTCAGTAGACGGGAACAATTCACCCCTCCACTTT.

V and J are TRBV7-2 and TRBJ1-3; 7 nucleotides align to TRBD1. This CDR3 spans 14 amino acids. V lost 3 bases and J lost 1; bases outside the gene matches: 0. CDR1 is SGHTA, CDR2 FQGNSA, per germline. The CDR3 DNA is TGTGCCAGCAGCTTGACAGGGTCTGGAAACACCATATATTTT. Its protein product is CASSLTGSGNTIYF. Full variable domain (missing parts from reference TRBV7-2 and TRBJ1-3): GAGVSQSPSNKVTEKGKDVELRCDPISGHTALYWYRQSLGQGLEFLIYFQGNSAPDKSGLPSDRFSAERTGGSVSTLTIQRTQQEDSAVYLCASSLTGSGNTIYFGEGSWLTVV.

The V gene is TRBV28, the J gene TRBJ2-1; D may be TRBD1 (5 bases). In germline, CDR1 is MDHEN, CDR2 SYDVKM. The length of the CDR3 is 11 residues. Trimming removed 3 bases from V and 14 bases from J, with 11 bases in between. The CDR3 region has the DNA TGTGCCAGCAGTTTTCCGACAGTAAAGTTCTTC. It codes for CASSFPTVKFF.

The CDR3 nucleotides read TGTGCCAGCAGTGATAGGGACAGGGGAGGTGGCAGAGTCACTGAAGCTTTCTTT. Amino acid sequence: CASSDRDRGGGRVTEAFF. The genes are TRBV2 and TRBJ1-1; 10 bases map to TRBD1. The CDR3 loop spans 18 amino acids. The germline gives CDR1 SNHLY, CDR2 FYNNEI. Trimming at V came to 3 bases and at J to 4 bases, leaving 14 bases not matched to a gene.

The chain uses TRBV9 and TRBJ1-2; 9 bases are a match to TRBD1. Germline CDR1 SGDLS, CDR2 YYNGEE. V lost 0 bases to trimming and J lost 0 bases; unmatched junction nucleotides: 3. The CDR3 totals 16 residues. CDR3 bases: TGTGCCAGCAGCGTAGGGGACAGGGCCTCTAACTATGGCTACACCTTC. It translates to CASSVGDRASNYGYTF.

V and J are TRBV25-1 and TRBJ1-1, with 10 bases fitting TRBD1. The CDR3 totals 18 residues. Germline lookup yields CDR1 MGHDK and CDR2 SYGVNS. The V gene end was trimmed by 5 bases and the J gene end by 0 bases; junction bases not matched to a gene: 12. DNA for the CDR3: TGTGCCAGCAGTAAGTTCGACAGGGGGCTCTATATGAACACTGAAGCTTTCTTT. Protein product: CASSKFDRGLYMNTEAFF.

The rearrangement links TRBV10-2 to TRBJ2-3; 10 nucleotides line up with TRBD2. Germline values: CDR1 WSHSY, CDR2 SAAADI. V gave up 6 bases and J gave up 2 bases; unmatched junction bases: 11. The CDR3 runs to 17 residues. CDR3 bases: TGCGCCAGCAGCGACCCCGCCCTAGCGGGAGCCACAGATACGCAGTATTTT. Translating gives CASSDPALAGATDTQYF.